The entry below gives a single T cell receptor (beta chain) sequence along with its context. Its specific antigen is unknown. Base quality data are lacking; no much larger clone is found one base away. These data come from a study of identical twins (dated by TCRdb to about 2016). The study in broad terms: The study deep-sequenced TCR alpha and beta repertoires from monozygotic twins, unrelated adults of various ages and cord blood to test whether fetal clonotypes persist. To rule out contamination, the twin experiments were replicated at different times with different library preparation protocols.

Library preparation was by 5' RACE. The listed sequencing device is Illumina HiSeq 2000. A universal primer binding site was added through template switching, and the final cDNA carried a unique molecular identifier so that TCR cDNA molecules could be counted accurately. Specific primers in the conserved constant-segment region were used to synthesize first-strand cDNA for TCR alpha and beta chains. To control for contamination, every cDNA library carried two barcodes: a SMART-Mk sample barcode plus Illumina barcodes. TruSeq adapter sequences along with Illumina sample barcodes were introduced in two successive PCR steps. The Illumina HiSeq platform was used with custom primers to sequence TCR alpha and beta cDNA libraries. For the original study's pipeline: MiGEC processed the raw reads to extract unique molecular identifiers, while MiXCR was used to determine the CDR3 positions. Recombination models were inferred per individual with the repgenHMM and IGoR tools using an EM algorithm. Shared clonotypes were analyzed with the tcR package in R, and sharing was normalized by the product of cloneset sizes. To study raw recombination without the effects of thymic and clonal selection, out-of-frame nonproductive sequences were analyzed. TCRdb reanalyzed the raw reads on its own, using fastp at Q25 for trimming and MiXCR for clone calling, and kept in-frame beta chains. One record per CDR3 amino acid sequence lists the most common genes and DNA. These V and J calls are TCRdb output, not the study's own analysis. This sample is represented by fewer than 350,000 distinct CDR3 sequences; about 8% of them were singletons. Less than 2.5% of the sample is in the top ten clones.

Results the study describes overall, beyond this receptor: In monozygotic twins, out-of-frame TCR alpha sharing was systematically underestimated by recombination models, although the models agreed with sharing between unrelated individuals. Abundant cord blood beta clonotypes had fewer insertions, young adult naive repertoires showed a similar but weaker trend, and memory repertoires showed no such trend. Compared with coincidental sharing between unrelated individuals, an excess of low generation-probability sequences was observed among out-of-frame TCR alpha sequences shared between twins. Because the same donors could not be followed over many years, the conclusions relied on cross-sectional statistical analysis. The excess sharing between twins in beta out-of-frame sequences was weaker because fewer shared sequences reduced the signal-to-noise ratio. Invariant T cells such as MAIT and iNKT could partly confound zero-insertion analyses, although diverse VJ usage argued against such confounding for most clonotypes.

Every donor in the study was a healthy Caucasian. The twin cohort consisted of three pairs of female monozygotic twins, all aged about 18 to 29 years. Miltenyi CD45RO+ enrichment and human naive T-cell isolation kits were used to isolate memory (CD45RO+) and naive T cells from PBMC. Measured from the cysteine to the phenylalanine, the CDR3 is 12 residues long. The entry retains the CDR3 DNA only, 36 bases that are in frame from base 1. The CDR1 and CDR2 encoded by the germline V gene are KGHDR and SFDVKD. Trimming removed 2 bases from V and 5 bases from J, leaving 5 bases between the germline ends. These data were likewise used in another study, on yellow fever vaccine responses in identical twins. The second study reports: According to the authors, in identical twins the way T cells responded to vaccination appeared partly convergent and partly personalized. In identical twins, the study followed T cell clones that responded to the vaccine with precision.

Sequencing was performed on memory (CD45RO+) T cells sorted from blood. The label giving this sample's cell subset or site can be read as: CD45RO+ enriched T cells. This sequence originates from a woman between 18 and 29 years old in good health. The sequence joins TRBV24-1 to TRBJ1-2; TRBD1 could be the D gene, as 5 bases match. The CDR3 loop reads CATSDSGYGYTF. The DNA sequence is as follows: TGTGCCACCAGTGATTCAGGGTATGGCTACACCTTC.